The 23 T cell receptor beta chains reported below all come from one sample, sequenced in a study of cytomegalovirus exposure and HLA in healthy donors. Sequenced by immunoSEQ multiplex PCR; TCRdb stores in-frame clones only, minus some. The profile shows 90,000 to 120,000 clones, approximately 96% of them singletons. Sequencing was performed on PBMCs. The receptors were gathered from a young woman in good health and CMV-seronegative.

The V call is TRBV5-1, the J call TRBJ1-4; 7 positions match TRBD1. Germline CDR1 is SGHRS and CDR2 is YFSETQ. The CDR3 is made up of 16 amino acids. With 0 bases clipped from V and 0 bases from J, the junction kept 2 bases outside the gene matches. CDR3 DNA sequence: TGCGCCAGCAGCTTGGCCGGGACAGCAACTAATGAAAAACTGTTTTTT. Translating gives CASSLAGTATNEKLFF.

V is TRBV6-5 and J is TRBJ1-2, with 8 bases that match TRBD1. V was pared by 4 bases and J by 5 bases, with 9 bases of the junction left unmatched. The CDR3 contains 15 residues. Germline V gene lookup returns CDR1 MNHEY and CDR2 SVGAGI. CDR3 amino acids: CASSSLGQGPYGYTF. The CDR3 DNA sequence: TGTGCCAGCAGTTCCCTAGGACAGGGACCGTATGGCTACACCTTC.

The rearrangement uses TRBV9 and TRBJ2-1; D uncertain. In germline, CDR1 is SGDLS, CDR2 YYNGEE. The CDR3 length is 14 residues. V lost 5 bases and J 2 bases, leaving 11 bases between the germline ends. The CDR3 loop is CASSFGQPYNEQFF. The CDR3 DNA follows: TGTGCCAGCAGTTTTGGGCAGCCCTACAATGAGCAGTTCTTC.

The rearrangement links TRBV18 to TRBJ1-1, with 7 nucleotides matching TRBD1. This CDR3 contains 20 residues. V lost 3 bases and J lost 1; bases outside the gene matches: 20. From germline, CDR1 is KGHSH and CDR2 LQKENI. The CDR3 reads CASSPMRQGPVGAGNTEAFF. CDR3 nucleotides: TGTGCCAGCTCACCGATGAGACAGGGTCCTGTCGGGGCAGGGAACACTGAAGCTTTCTTT.

This chain links TRBV19 with TRBJ2-1; TRBD2 matches 10 bases. CDR3 length: 16 residues. The V segment lost 6 bases and the J segment 5 bases; nucleotides outside the gene matches: 10. The germline V gene encodes CDR1 LNHDA and CDR2 SQIVND (reference sequence). The CDR3 is CASRRRRTSGDNEQFF. Written as DNA, the CDR3 is TGTGCCAGTAGAAGAAGGCGGACTAGCGGAGACAATGAGCAGTTCTTC.

The table lists this clone with a count of one. V gene TRBV19 combines with J gene TRBJ2-4; 7 positions match TRBD1. V was clipped by 8 bases and J by 0 bases; unmatched bases: 1. This CDR3 spans 13 amino acids. CDR1 and CDR2 from the germline V gene are LNHDA and SQIVND (reference sequence). The CDR3 coding sequence is TGTGCCAGTCGGGACAGAGCCAAAAACATTCAGTACTTC. Translation gives CASRDRAKNIQYF.

This chain uses TRBV9 with TRBJ2-7; the match to TRBD2 covers 7 bases. J was trimmed by 5 bases and V by 0 bases; bases with no gene match: 8. CDR3 length equals 15 residues. Germline CDR1 SGDLS, CDR2 YYNGEE. As DNA, the CDR3 is TGTGCCAGCAGCGTAGGGGTAGCGGGTTTCCACGAGCAGTACTTC. It encodes CASSVGVAGFHEQYF.

The gene calls are TRBV7-8 and TRBJ1-2; D gene uncertain. Germline V lookup: CDR1 SGHVS, CDR2 FQNEAQ. V lost 5 bases, J lost 0 bases, and 7 bases lay in between. The CDR3 spans 13 residues. The CDR3: CASSLTANYGYTF. Here the CDR3 DNA reads TGTGCCAGCAGCCTTACAGCTAACTATGGCTACACCTTC.

The rearrangement uses TRBV27 and TRBJ2-1; 15 bases match TRBD2. In germline, CDR1 is MNHEY, CDR2 SMNVEV (reference sequence). J gave up 5 bases and V 6 bases, and 8 bases lay outside the gene matches. This CDR3 has 17 amino acids. The CDR3: CASSLRTSGGDHNEQFF. The DNA for the CDR3 is TGTGCCAGCAGCCTCCGGACTAGCGGGGGGGACCACAATGAGCAGTTCTTC.

The chain joins TRBV19 to TRBJ2-1, with D possibly being TRBD2 (5 bases). CDR1 LNHDA and CDR2 SQIVND come from the germline V gene (reference sequence). CDR3 length: 12 residues. CDR3: CETRGPYNEQFF. The CDR3 DNA sequence: TGTGAGACTCGGGGTCCCTACAATGAGCAGTTCTTC.

J is TRBJ2-7 and V is TRBV10-2; 14 bases are shared with TRBD2. The junction had 4 bases not matched to a gene; V was cut back by 2 bases and J by 4 bases. The CDR3 is made up of 16 amino acids. Germline lookup yields CDR1 WSHSY and CDR2 SAAADI. The CDR3 region is CASSEGGLAGGYEQYF. The CDR3 DNA sequence: TGCGCCAGCAGTGAGGGAGGACTAGCGGGGGGTTACGAGCAGTACTTC.

This chain uses TRBV30 with TRBJ2-3, with TRBD2 matching over 7 bases. The CDR3 runs to 14 residues. Trimming cost V 8 bases and J 2 bases; bases outside gene matches: 10. Per the germline V gene, CDR1 is GTSNPN and CDR2 is SVGIG (reference sequence). The CDR3 protein is CAADSGRYTDTQYF. CDR3 bases: TGTGCCGCCGATAGCGGGCGATACACAGATACGCAGTATTTT.

The V gene is TRBV7-9, the J gene TRBJ2-5, with TRBD2 matching over 8 bases. Trimming cost V 5 bases and J 1 base; bases outside gene matches: 12. This CDR3 is built from 17 residues. Germline V gene sequence: CDR1 SEHNR, CDR2 FQNEAQ (reference sequence). CDR3 coding DNA: TGTGCCAGCAGCCCAAATCATAGCGGGGTGGGCCAAGAGACCCAGTACTTC. It specifies CASSPNHSGVGQETQYF. Together with reference TRBV7-9 and TRBJ2-5, the CDR3 gives the full variable domain: DTGVSQNPRHKITKRGQNVTFRCDPISEHNRLYWYRQTLGQGPEFLTYFQNEAQLEKSRLLSDRFSAERPKGSFSTLEIQRTEQGDSAMYLCASSPNHSGVGQETQYFGPGTRLLVL.

The chain links TRBV15 to TRBJ2-2; 10 bases match TRBD1. The junction had 10 bases not matched to a gene; V was cut back by 0 bases and J by 9 bases. This CDR3 region has 17 residues. CDR1 and CDR2 (germline): LNHNV, YYDKDF (reference sequence). The CDR3 region has the DNA TGTGCCACCAGCAGAGAAAGGACAGGGGGTCAAGCTAGGGAGCTGTTTTTT. Amino acids: CATSRERTGGQARELFF.

The chain links TRBV25-1 to TRBJ2-1; tentative D call: TRBD2 (6 bases). The CDR3 has 16 amino acids. Germline V gene sequence: CDR1 MGHDK, CDR2 SYGVNS. V lost 2 bases, J lost 8 bases, and 19 bases lay in between. CDR3 DNA sequence: TGTGCCAGCAGTGAAATAATCTCCGGGGGAGACGATGAGCAGTTCTTC. Translation: CASSEIISGGDDEQFF.

J is TRBJ2-7 and V is TRBV7-9; D is perhaps TRBD2 (5 bases). From germline, CDR1 is SEHNR and CDR2 FQNEAQ (reference sequence). The CDR3 runs to 12 residues. V lost 5 bases and J 2 bases, leaving 7 bases between the germline ends. The CDR3, as DNA: TGTGCCAGCAGCCGGGAAACCTACGAGCAGTACTTC. Protein product: CASSRETYEQYF.

This clone was seen just once. The CDR3 reads CASTQGVRETQYF. As DNA, the CDR3 is TGTGCCAGCACACAGGGCGTCAGAGAGACCCAGTACTTC. This rearrangement joins TRBV7-2 to TRBJ2-5, with D possibly TRBD1 on 6 matching bases. This CDR3 region has 13 residues. V lost 7 bases to trimming and J lost 4 bases, with 13 bases between them. CDR1 is SGHTA and CDR2 is FQGNSA in the germline V gene.

The chain has TRBV30 and TRBJ2-2; D is possibly TRBD2 (5 bases). V was clipped by 0 bases and J by 5 bases, with 10 bases between them. This CDR3 is 14 amino acids long. In germline, CDR1 is GTSNPN, CDR2 SVGIG (reference sequence). The CDR3 bases are TGTGCCTGGAGTGTTAGGCCGGGGACCGGGGAGCTGTTTTTT. Protein sequence: CAWSVRPGTGELFF.

Only one count was recorded for this clone. V usage is TRBV6-5 and J usage is TRBJ1-1; no definite D call. Germline values: CDR1 MNHEY, CDR2 SVGAGI. V dropped 2 bases and J dropped 0 bases, with 13 bases sitting between them. The CDR3 has 16 amino acids. In DNA form, the CDR3 reads TGTGCCAGCAGTTACAGTGGCAGTACCATGAACACTGAAGCTTTCTTT. This gives the protein CASSYSGSTMNTEAFF.

This chain links TRBV18 with TRBJ2-5; no reliable D call. CDR1 and CDR2 from the germline V gene are KGHSH and LQKENI. Trimming removed 3 bases at V and 0 bases at J, with 5 bases between. The CDR3 consists of 13 residues. The CDR3 reads CASSPGYQETQYF. CDR3 coding DNA: TGTGCCAGCTCACCCGGGTACCAAGAGACCCAGTACTTC.

V is TRBV2 and J is TRBJ1-2, with D possibly TRBD1 on 6 matching bases. In germline, CDR1 is SNHLY, CDR2 FYNNEI. Trimming left V 6 bases short and J 2 bases short, with 13 bases between. There are 14 residues in the CDR3. CDR3 region: CASSRTATNYGYTF. In DNA form, the CDR3 reads TGTGCCAGCAGCCGGACAGCAACCAACTATGGCTACACCTTC.

The chain recombines TRBV2 with TRBJ1-5; 7 positions match TRBD1. Unmatched junction bases numbered 4, after V lost 5 bases and J lost 6 bases. CDR1 and CDR2 (germline): SNHLY, FYNNEI. The CDR3 extends over 13 amino acids. The CDR3, as DNA: TGTGCCAGCAGTAACGACAGGGTTCAGCCCCAGCATTTT. It is translated as CASSNDRVQPQHF. The whole variable domain, remainder taken from reference TRBV2 and TRBJ1-5, is EPEVTQTPSHQVTQMGQEVILRCVPISNHLYFYWYRQILGQKVEFLVSFYNNEISEKSEIFDDQFSVERPDGSNFTLKIRSTKLEDSAMYFCASSNDRVQPQHFGDGTRLSIL.

This chain connects TRBV1 to TRBJ1-4; the table assigns TRBD1, which was not confirmed against the DNA. TRBV1 is shown as a pseudogene. The CDR3 has 17 amino acids. The CDR3 nucleotides read TGCACCAGCAGCCAACTTAGGACAGCCGACTGTAATGAAAAACTGTTTTTT. Amino acid sequence: CTSSQLRTADCNEKLFF.